This T cell receptor (beta chain) was identified during a study of T cells in localized non-small cell lung cancer. Data came from immunoSEQ multiplex PCR; TCRdb stores just in-frame clones and leaves some out. The sample holds roughly 30,000 clones, 80% to 85% seen once. V lost 3 bases and J 9 bases, leaving 15 bases between the germline ends. Germline V gene lookup returns CDR1 SGHAT and CDR2 FQNNGV. The CDR3 is 14 amino acids. Study outcomes and limitations: Sequencing involved a lone tumor region, leaving heterogeneity possible. A higher density of T cells in blood coincided with extended overall survival. The study found T cell clonality highest in uninvolved adjacent lung, above tumor. Adjacent lung had a median about 55 of the 100 largest tumor clones.

Worth noting for this clone: Its antigen remains unknown.

This sample comprised peripheral blood mononuclear cells, obtained before any cancer treatment. The chain links TRBV11-2 to TRBJ2-1; TRBD1 or TRBD2 may be the D gene (6 bases each). This TCR came from a man between 40 and 70 years old with stage III lung adenocarcinoma. The CDR3 loop reads CASSFRGVSGEQFF. In DNA form, the CDR3 reads TGTGCCAGCAGCTTTAGGGGGGTTTCGGGTGAGCAGTTCTTC.